This T cell receptor (beta chain) derives from a study of T cell repertoires in cytomegalovirus infection. Looking at the study overall: Public TCR beta signature analysis indicated the presence of both CMV infection and matching HLA type.

Between the trimmed V and J ends, which lost 0 bases and 1 base, there was a span of 14 bases. Germline V lookup: CDR1 MNHNY, CDR2 SVGAGI (reference sequence). The CDR3 length is 17 residues. This clonotype was observed at least ten times. No antigen is known for it. TCRdb re-analysed the reads in MiXCR, keeping a single row per CDR3 protein. The sample comprises about half a million distinct CDR3 sequences, about 33% of which are singletons, and about a sixth rests with the top ten. This clonotype was obtained from a human donor in good health (CMV status not recorded). Some clones in this sample may be carry-over from other donors' samples. The sample consisted of cultured PBMCs, taken from culture after CMV antigen stimulation. The chain has TRBV6-6 and TRBJ2-3; D unclear. The CDR3 here is CASSYSFLGKGTDTQYF. For the CDR3, the DNA is TGTGCCAGCAGTTACTCGTTTTTGGGAAAAGGCACAGATACGCAGTATTTT.